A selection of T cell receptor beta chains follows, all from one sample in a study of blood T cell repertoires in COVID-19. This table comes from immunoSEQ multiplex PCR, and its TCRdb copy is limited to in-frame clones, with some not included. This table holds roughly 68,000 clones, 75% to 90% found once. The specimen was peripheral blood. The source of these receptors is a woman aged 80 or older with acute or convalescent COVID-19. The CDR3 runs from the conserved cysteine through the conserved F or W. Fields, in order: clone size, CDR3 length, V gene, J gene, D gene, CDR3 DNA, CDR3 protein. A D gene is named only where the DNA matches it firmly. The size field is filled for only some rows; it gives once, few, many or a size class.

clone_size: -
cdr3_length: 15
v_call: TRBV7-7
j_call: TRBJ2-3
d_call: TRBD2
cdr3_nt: TGTGCTAGCAGCTTAGCTGGCGGGGGGTTAGATACGCAGTATTTT
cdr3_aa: CASSLAGGGLDTQYF

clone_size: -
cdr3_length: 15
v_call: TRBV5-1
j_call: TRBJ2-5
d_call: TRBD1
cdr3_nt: TGCGCCAGCAGCTTGCCCCAGGGGGTGTCAGAGACCCAGTACTTC
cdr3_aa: CASSLPQGVSETQYF

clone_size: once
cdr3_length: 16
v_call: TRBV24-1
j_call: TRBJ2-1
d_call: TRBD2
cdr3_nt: TGTGCCACCAGTGATAATAGCGGGATTGGCTACAATGAGCAGTTCTTC
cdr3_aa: CATSDNSGIGYNEQFF

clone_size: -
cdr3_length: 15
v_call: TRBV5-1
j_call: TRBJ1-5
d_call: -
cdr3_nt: TGCGCCAGCAGCCGCGGGACGGAACCTAATCAGCCCCAGCATTTT
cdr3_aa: CASSRGTEPNQPQHF

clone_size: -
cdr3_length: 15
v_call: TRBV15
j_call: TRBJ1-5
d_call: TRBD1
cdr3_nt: TGTGCCACCAGCTCACGTCCGGACAGGGTAGGGCCCCAGCATTTT
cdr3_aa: CATSSRPDRVGPQHF

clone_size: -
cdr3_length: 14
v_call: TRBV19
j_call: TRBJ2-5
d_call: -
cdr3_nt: TGTGCCAGTGGTCCCATGGCTCAGCAAGAGACCCAGTACTTC
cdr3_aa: CASGPMAQQETQYF

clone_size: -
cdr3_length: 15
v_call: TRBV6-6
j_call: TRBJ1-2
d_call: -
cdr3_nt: TGTGCCAGCAGTGGGACACCCAGGTATAACTATGGCTACACCTTC
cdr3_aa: CASSGTPRYNYGYTF

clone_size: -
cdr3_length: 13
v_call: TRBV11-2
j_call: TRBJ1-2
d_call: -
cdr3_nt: TGTGCCAGCAGCTTGAGAGGCTTCTATGGCTACACCTTC
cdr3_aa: CASSLRGFYGYTF

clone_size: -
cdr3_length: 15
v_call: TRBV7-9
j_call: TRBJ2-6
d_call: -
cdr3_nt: TGTGCCAGCAACCCTACAGCCTCTGGGGCCAACGTCCTGACTTTC
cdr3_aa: CASNPTASGANVLTF

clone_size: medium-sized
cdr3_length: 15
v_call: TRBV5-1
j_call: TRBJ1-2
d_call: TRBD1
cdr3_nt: TGCGCCAGCAGCTTGACTACCGGACAGGGGGTTGGCTACACCTTC
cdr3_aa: CASSLTTGQGVGYTF

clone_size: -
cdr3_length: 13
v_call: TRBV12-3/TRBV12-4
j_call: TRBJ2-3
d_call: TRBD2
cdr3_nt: TGTGCCAGCAGTTTGAAGCGGGGGGGGACGCAGTATTTT
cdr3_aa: CASSLKRGGTQYF

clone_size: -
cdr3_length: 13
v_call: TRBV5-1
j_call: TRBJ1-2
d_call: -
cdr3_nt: TGCGCCAGCAGCTTGGGCGGCAACTATGGCTACACCTTC
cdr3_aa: CASSLGGNYGYTF

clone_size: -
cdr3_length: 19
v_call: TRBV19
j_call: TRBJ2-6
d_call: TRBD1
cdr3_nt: TGTGCCAGTACCCCCTCCCGGGACAGGGGGTCCTCCGCGGCCAACGTCCTGACTTTC
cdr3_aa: CASTPSRDRGSSAANVLTF

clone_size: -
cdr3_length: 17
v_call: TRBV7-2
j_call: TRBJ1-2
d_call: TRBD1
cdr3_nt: TGTGCCAGCAGCTCCCGGACAGGGGGCGTCTCGAACTATGGCTACACCTTC
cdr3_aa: CASSSRTGGVSNYGYTF

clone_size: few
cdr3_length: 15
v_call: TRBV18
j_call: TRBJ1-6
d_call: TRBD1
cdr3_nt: TGTGCCAGCTCACCACAAGGGACAGGGGATTCACCCCTCCACTTT
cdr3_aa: CASSPQGTGDSPLHF

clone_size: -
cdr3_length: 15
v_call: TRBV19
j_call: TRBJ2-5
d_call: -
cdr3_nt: TGTGCCAGTAACCGCGGGACCGCCGAACGAGAGACCCAGTACTTC
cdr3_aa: CASNRGTAERETQYF

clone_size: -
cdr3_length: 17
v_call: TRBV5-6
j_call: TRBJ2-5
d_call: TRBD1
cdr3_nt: TGTGCCAGCAGCCCACCTCGGGGACAGGGTCGAGGGGAGACCCAGTACTTC
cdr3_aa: CASSPPRGQGRGETQYF

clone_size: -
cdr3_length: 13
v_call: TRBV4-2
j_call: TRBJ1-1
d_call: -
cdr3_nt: TGTGCCAGCAGCACCCTAATGAACACTGAAGCTTTCTTT
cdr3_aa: CASSTLMNTEAFF

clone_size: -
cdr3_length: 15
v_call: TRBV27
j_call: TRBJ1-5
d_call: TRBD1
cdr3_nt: TGTGCCAGCAGTTCGGGACAGGGGGTAGGTCAGCCCCAGCATTTT
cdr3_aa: CASSSGQGVGQPQHF

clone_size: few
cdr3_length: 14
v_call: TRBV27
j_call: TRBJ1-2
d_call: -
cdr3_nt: TGTGCCAGCAGTTTAAGCGGGCGACGTGATGGCTACACCTTC
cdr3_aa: CASSLSGRRDGYTF

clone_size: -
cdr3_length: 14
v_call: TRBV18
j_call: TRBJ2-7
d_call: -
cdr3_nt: TGTGCCAGCTCACCACCAGCCAGGTCCTACGAGCAGTACTTC
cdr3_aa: CASSPPARSYEQYF

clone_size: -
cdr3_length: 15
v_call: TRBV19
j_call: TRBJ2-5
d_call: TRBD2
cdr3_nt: TGTGCCAGTAGTCCCCTAGCGGGAGTAAGGGAGACCCAGTACTTC
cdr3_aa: CASSPLAGVRETQYF

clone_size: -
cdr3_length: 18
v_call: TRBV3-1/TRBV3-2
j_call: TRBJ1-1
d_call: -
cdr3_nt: TGTGCCAGCAGCCAAGGATCCCGGAGACCCAGGGAAAACACTGAAGCTTTCTTT
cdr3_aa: CASSQGSRRPRENTEAFF

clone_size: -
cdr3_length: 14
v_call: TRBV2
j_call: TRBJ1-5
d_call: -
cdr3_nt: TGTGCCAGCACTGAACAAAAAAGCAATCAGCCCCAGCATTTT
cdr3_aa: CASTEQKSNQPQHF

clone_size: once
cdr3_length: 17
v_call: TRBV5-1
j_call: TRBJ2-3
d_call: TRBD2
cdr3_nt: TGCGCCAGCAGCTCCCACGCTAGCGGAGGGGTAACAGATACGCAGTATTTT
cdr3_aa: CASSSHASGGVTDTQYF

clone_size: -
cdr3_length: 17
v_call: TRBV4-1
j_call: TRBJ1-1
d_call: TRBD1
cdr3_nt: TGCGCCAGCAGCCAATTCGACAGGGGAGGATTGAACACTGAAGCTTTCTTT
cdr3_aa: CASSQFDRGGLNTEAFF

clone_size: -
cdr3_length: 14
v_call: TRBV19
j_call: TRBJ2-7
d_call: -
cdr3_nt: TGTGCCAGTAGTGGCCGGGACTCCCACTTCGAGCAGTACTTC
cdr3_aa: CASSGRDSHFEQYF

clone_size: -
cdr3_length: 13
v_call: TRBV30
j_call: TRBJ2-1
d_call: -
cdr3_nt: TGTGCCTGGAGTGAGAACTCTCGTAATGAGCAGTTCTTC
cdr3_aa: CAWSENSRNEQFF

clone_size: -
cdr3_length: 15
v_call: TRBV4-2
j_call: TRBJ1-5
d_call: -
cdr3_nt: TGTGCCAGCAGCCAAGCCCCAGGGGAGTATCAGCCCCAGCATTTT
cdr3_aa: CASSQAPGEYQPQHF

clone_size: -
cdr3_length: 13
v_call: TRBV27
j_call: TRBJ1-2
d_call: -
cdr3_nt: TGTGCCAGCAGTTCGGACACCGGTTATGGCTACACCTTC
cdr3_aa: CASSSDTGYGYTF

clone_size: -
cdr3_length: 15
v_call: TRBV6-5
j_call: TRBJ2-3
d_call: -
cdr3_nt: TGTGCCAGCAGTTACGGCGCGGGGAGTGGGGATACGCAGTATTTT
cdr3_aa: CASSYGAGSGDTQYF

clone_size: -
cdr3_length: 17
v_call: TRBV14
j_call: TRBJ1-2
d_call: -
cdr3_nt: TGTGCCAGCAGCCAGGGGGCCGGACAGCCGACACTCTATGGCTACACCTTC
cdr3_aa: CASSQGAGQPTLYGYTF

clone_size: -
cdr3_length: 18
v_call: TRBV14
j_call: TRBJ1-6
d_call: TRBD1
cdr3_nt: TGTGCCAGCAGCCAAAGAACAGGGGTAGGGTCCTATAATTCACCCCTCCACTTT
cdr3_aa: CASSQRTGVGSYNSPLHF

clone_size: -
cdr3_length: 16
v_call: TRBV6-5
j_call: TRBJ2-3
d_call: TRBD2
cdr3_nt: TGTGCCAGCAGTTACTCAGCCGGCGGGAGCCCAGATACGCAGTATTTT
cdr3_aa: CASSYSAGGSPDTQYF

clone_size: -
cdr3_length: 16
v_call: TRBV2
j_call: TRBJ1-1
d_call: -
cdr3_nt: TGTGCCAGCAGTGTGATGGGAGGGCGAGACAATTCGGAAGCTTTCTTT
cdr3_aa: CASSVMGGRDNSEAFF

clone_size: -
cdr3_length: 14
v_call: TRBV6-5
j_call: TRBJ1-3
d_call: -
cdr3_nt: TGTGCCAGCAGTTACGGGCAGGCAGGAAACACCATATATTTT
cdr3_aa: CASSYGQAGNTIYF

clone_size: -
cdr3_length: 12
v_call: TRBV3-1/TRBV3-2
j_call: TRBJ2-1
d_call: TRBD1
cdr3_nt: TGTGCCAGCAGCCCCCGGGACAGCGCCCTGTTCTTC
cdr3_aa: CASSPRDSALFF

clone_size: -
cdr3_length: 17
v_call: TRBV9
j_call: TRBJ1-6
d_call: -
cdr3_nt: TGTGCCAGCAGCGTGAGGGAAGGGAGCTCCTATAATTCACCCCTCCACTTT
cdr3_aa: CASSVREGSSYNSPLHF

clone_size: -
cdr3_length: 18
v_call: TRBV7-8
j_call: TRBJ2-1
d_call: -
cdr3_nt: TGTGCCAGCAGCGGTAAACTAGTCGGCGGCGGACGAGGGGGAGAGCAGTTCTTC
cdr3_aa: CASSGKLVGGGRGGEQFF

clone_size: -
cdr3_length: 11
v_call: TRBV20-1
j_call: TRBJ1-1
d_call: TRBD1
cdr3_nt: TGCAGTGCTTCACGACAGGGCGAAGCTTTCTTT
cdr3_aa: CSASRQGEAFF

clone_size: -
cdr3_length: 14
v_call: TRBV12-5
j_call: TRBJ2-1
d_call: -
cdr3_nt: TGTGCTAGTGGGGCGGGGAGCTCCTACAATGAGCAGTTCTTC
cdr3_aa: CASGAGSSYNEQFF

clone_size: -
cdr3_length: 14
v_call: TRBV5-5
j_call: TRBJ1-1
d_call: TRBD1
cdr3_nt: TGTGCCAGCAGCCGAGGACAGGTGGACACTGAAGCTTTCTTT
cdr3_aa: CASSRGQVDTEAFF

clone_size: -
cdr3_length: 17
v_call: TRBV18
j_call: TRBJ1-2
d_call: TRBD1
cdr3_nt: TGTGCCAGCTCACCGGCTATACTGGGAAACAGGGGAATCGGCTACACCTTC
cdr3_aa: CASSPAILGNRGIGYTF

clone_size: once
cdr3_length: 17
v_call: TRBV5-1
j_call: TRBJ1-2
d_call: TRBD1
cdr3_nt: TGCGCCAGCAGCTTGGCTCCCCCGGGACAGGCCGCGGGAGGCTACACCTTC
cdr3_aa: CASSLAPPGQAAGGYTF

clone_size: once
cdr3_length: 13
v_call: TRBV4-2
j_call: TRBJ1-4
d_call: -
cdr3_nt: TGTGCCAGCAGCCAAGATCTAGGTGAAAAACTGTTTTTT
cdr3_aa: CASSQDLGEKLFF

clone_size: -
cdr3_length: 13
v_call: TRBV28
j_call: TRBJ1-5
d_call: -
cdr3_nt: TGTGCCAGCGGGACTTTAATCAATCAGCCCCAGCATTTT
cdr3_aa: CASGTLINQPQHF

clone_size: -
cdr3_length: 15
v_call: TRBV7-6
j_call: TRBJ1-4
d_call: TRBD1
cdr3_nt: TGTGCCAGCAGTTCGCCTGCCGGGACAGCAGAAAAACTGTTTTTT
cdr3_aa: CASSSPAGTAEKLFF

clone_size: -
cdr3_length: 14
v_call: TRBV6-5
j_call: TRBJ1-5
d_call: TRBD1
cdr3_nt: TGTGCCAGCATTCCGACAGGGGGGAATCAGCCCCAGCATTTT
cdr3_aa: CASIPTGGNQPQHF

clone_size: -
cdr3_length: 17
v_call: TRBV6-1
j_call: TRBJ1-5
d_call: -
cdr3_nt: TGTGCCAGCAGTGAAGGGAGACTCTTGGGGGGAAATCAGCCCCAGCATTTT
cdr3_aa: CASSEGRLLGGNQPQHF

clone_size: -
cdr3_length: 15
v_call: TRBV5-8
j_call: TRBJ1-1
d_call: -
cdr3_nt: TGTGCCAGCAGCTTGGGCCCCAGGGCGGACACTGAAGCTTTCTTT
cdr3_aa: CASSLGPRADTEAFF

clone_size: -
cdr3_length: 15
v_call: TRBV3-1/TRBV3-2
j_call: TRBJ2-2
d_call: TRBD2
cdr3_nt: TGTGCCAGCAGGGAAACCGGGACTAGGGCCGGGGAGCTGTTTTTT
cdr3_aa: CASRETGTRAGELFF

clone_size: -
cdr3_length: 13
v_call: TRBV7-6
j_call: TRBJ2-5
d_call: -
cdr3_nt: TGTGCCAGCAGCTTAGCGCGACAAGAGACCCAGTACTTC
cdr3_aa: CASSLARQETQYF

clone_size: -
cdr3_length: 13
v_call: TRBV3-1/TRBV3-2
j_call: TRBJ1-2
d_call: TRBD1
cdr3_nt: TGTGCCAGCAGCCAAACAACAGGGGATGGCTACACCTTC
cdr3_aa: CASSQTTGDGYTF

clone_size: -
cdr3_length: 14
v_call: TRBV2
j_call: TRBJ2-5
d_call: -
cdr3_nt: TGTGCCAGCAGTTCGGGGGAACTATTAGGGACCCAGTACTTC
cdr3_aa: CASSSGELLGTQYF